This T cell receptor (beta chain) was captured in a study of kidney transplant recipient with SARS-CoV-2 infection. The CDR3 sequence is 14 residues long. V was trimmed by 5 bases and J by 3 bases, leaving 13 bases between them. Germline-derived CDR1 and CDR2 are MNHEY and SVGAGI. TCRdb re-called the reads with MiXCR, one entry per CDR3 protein. The sample records approximately 250,000 distinct CDR3 sequences, roughly 26% being singletons. This clonotype was counted a few times. This rearrangement joins TRBV6-5 to TRBJ1-1; D unresolved. Sample: a blood sample, taken at baseline and between days 110 and 120 from a kidney transplant recipient. The source of this sequence is a male patient in his 30s who had COVID-19 and was a kidney transplant recipient. The T cells may come from the graft donor. CDR3 DNA sequence: TGTGCCAGCAGTCGTCTCCCAGTGGACACTGAAGCTTTCTTT. Residues: CASSRLPVDTEAFF.